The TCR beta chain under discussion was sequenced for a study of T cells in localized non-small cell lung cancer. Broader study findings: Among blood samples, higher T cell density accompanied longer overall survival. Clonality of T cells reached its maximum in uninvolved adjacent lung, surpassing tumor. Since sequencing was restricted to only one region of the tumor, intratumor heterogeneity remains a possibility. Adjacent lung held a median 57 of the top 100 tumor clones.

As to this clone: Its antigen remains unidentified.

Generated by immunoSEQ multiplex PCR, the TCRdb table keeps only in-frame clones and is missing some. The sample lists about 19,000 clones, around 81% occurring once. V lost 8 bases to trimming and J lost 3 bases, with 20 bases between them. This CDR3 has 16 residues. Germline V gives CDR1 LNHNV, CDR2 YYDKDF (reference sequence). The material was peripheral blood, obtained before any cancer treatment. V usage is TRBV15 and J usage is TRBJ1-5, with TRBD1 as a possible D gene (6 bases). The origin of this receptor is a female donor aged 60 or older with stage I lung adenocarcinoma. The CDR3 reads CATRTMQGLVNQPQHF. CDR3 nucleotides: TGTGCCACCCGTACTATGCAGGGGTTGGTCAATCAGCCCCAGCATTTT.